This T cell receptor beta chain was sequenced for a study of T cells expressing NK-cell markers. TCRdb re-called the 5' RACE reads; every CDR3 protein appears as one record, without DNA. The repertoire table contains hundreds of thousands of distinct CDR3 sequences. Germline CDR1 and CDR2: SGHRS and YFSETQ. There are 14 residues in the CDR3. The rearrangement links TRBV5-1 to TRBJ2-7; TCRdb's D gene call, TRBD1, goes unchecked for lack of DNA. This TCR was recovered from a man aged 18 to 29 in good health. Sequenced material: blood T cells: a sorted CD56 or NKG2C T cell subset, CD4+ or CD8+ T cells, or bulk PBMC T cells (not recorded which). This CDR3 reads CASLAGDKPYEQYF.